This T cell receptor (beta chain) was sequenced in a study of T cells after yellow fever vaccination. Study as a whole: The authors prepared low-cell-number fractions using SMART-Seq v4 Ultra Low Input.

TCRdb used MiXCR to reprocess the 5' RACE reads, holding one entry per CDR3 protein. The repertoire holds roughly 170,000 distinct CDR3 sequences, with around 9.3% as singletons. This clonotype was seen a handful of times. Trimming took 1 base from V and 7 from J, leaving 13 bases between them. CDR3 size: 15 residues. Per the germline V gene, CDR1 is MNHEY and CDR2 is SMNVEV (reference sequence). The chain employs TRBV27 and TRBJ2-2; the D call may be TRBD1 or TRBD2 (6 bases each). Sequencing was performed on CD8+ T cells sorted from PBMCs, taken 45 days after the yellow fever booster vaccination. The clonotype was recovered from a man aged 18-30 years who received the YFV17D yellow fever vaccine. CDR3 sequence reads: CASSLLGGGVGELFF. CDR3 DNA sequence: TGTGCCAGCAGTTTATTGGGGGGCGGTGTCGGGGAGCTGTTTTTT.